This T cell receptor beta chain came from a study of control samples from healthy donors and cancer patients. Repertoires were generated with immunoSEQ multiplex PCR, while TCRdb's copy carries only in-frame clones and drops some. There are around 200,000 clones in the sample; 90% to 95% occur only once, and roughly 1.5% lies in the top ten. This CDR3 region has 15 residues. From germline, CDR1 is SEHNR and CDR2 FQNEAQ (reference sequence). Trimming shortened V by 1 base and J by 5 bases, and 15 bases separated the two germline ends. The chain is built from TRBV7-9 and TRBJ2-7, with D possibly being TRBD1 (6 bases). The TCR sequence derives from a man younger than 30 in good health. Specimen: blood. The CDR3 region has the DNA TGTGCCAGCAGCTTAGGGGCAGGGGTTAGGAACGAGCAGTACTTC. Its protein product is CASSLGAGVRNEQYF.